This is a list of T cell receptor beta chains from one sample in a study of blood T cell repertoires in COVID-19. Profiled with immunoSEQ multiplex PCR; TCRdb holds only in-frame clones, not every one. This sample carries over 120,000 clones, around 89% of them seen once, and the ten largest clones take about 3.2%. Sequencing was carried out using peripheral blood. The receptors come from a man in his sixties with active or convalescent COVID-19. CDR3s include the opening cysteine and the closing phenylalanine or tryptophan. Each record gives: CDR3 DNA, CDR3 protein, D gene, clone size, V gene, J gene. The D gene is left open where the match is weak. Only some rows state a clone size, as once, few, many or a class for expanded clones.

DNA: TGTGCCAGCAGCGAGGGACTAGCGGGGAACAATGAGCAGTTCTTC; CDR3: CASSEGLAGNNEQFF; D: TRBD2; size: .; V: TRBV7-7; J: TRBJ2-1
DNA: TGTGCCAGCAGGACAGGGGGCGGCGAGCAGTACTTC; CDR3: CASRTGGGEQYF; D: TRBD1; size: .; V: TRBV12-3/TRBV12-4; J: TRBJ2-7
DNA: TGTGCCAGCTCACCACCCGGACAGGGGGTTATCACTGAAGCTTTCTTT; CDR3: CASSPPGQGVITEAFF; D: TRBD1; size: .; V: TRBV18; J: TRBJ1-1
DNA: TGTGCCAGCAGGCTACTGGAGTTGCTGGTCTACGAGCAGTACTTC; CDR3: CASRLLELLVYEQYF; D: .; size: once; V: TRBV5-5; J: TRBJ2-7
DNA: TGCGCCAGCAGCGGGACTAGCGGGACTAGCACAGATACGCAGTATTTT; CDR3: CASSGTSGTSTDTQYF; D: TRBD2; size: once; V: TRBV5-1; J: TRBJ2-3
DNA: TGTGCCAGCAGTGCGGGGTCAGATACGCAGTATTTT; CDR3: CASSAGSDTQYF; D: .; size: many; V: TRBV6-4; J: TRBJ2-3
DNA: TGTGCCAGCAGAATAGAGGCTGTGAACACTGAAGCTTTCTTT; CDR3: CASRIEAVNTEAFF; D: .; size: .; V: TRBV6-5; J: TRBJ1-1
DNA: TGTGCCAGCAGCTTGTGGGGGGGAGAGACCCAGTACTTC; CDR3: CASSLWGGETQYF; D: TRBD2; size: .; V: TRBV7-2; J: TRBJ2-5
DNA: TGTGCCAGCGGGTGGGACTCTCAGTCTAACTATGGCTACACCTTC; CDR3: CASGWDSQSNYGYTF; D: .; size: .; V: TRBV27; J: TRBJ1-2
DNA: TGTGCCAGCAGCCAAGACAGGGGTGGGAAACTGTTTTTT; CDR3: CASSQDRGGKLFF; D: .; size: .; V: TRBV3-1/TRBV3-2; J: TRBJ1-4
DNA: TGTGCCAGCAGTGAATGGTTCGGGACAGGGCTGTCTGGGGCCAACGTCCTGACTTTC; CDR3: CASSEWFGTGLSGANVLTF; D: TRBD1; size: .; V: TRBV6-1; J: TRBJ2-6